This T cell receptor beta chain is from a study of yellow fever vaccine responses in identical twins. In the case of this clonotype: Its antigen remains unidentified.

Study-wide findings and caveats: After vaccination, twins' T cell response reportedly seemed partly convergent, partly personalized.

V trimming: 0 bases; J trimming: 3 bases; junction bases outside the gene matches: 7. CDR1 WNHNN and CDR2 SYGVQD come from the germline V gene (reference sequence). CDR3 length equals 16 residues. Each CDR3 protein gets one entry after TCRdb re-called the RT-PCR reads with MiXCR. The data contain approximately 32,000 distinct CDR3 sequences, roughly 60% of them singletons. The chain combines TRBV10-1 with TRBJ2-7, with 8 bases that match TRBD2. This TCR was sampled from a woman younger than 35 who received the yellow fever vaccine. The source material was T cells from blood (PBMCs), unsorted or a sorted subset (not recorded which), sampled before or after yellow fever vaccination (not recorded which). CDR3 in DNA: TGCGCCAGCAGTGAGTCGAGGGCTAGCGGGTTCTACGAGCAGTACTTC. Its translation is CASSESRASGFYEQYF.